This T cell receptor beta chain was recovered during a study of blood T cell repertoires in COVID-19. Libraries were prepared by immunoSEQ multiplex PCR; TCRdb keeps only in-frame clonotypes and omits some of them. The sample holds some 65,000 clones; 85% to 90% are singletons and the top ten take roughly 18%. V was clipped by 5 bases and J by 7 bases, with 24 bases between them. Germline loops: CDR1 SGHTA, CDR2 FQGTGA. The CDR3 is made up of 17 amino acids. The receptor was isolated from a woman of 80 years or more with active COVID-19. The specimen was peripheral blood. The rearrangement links TRBV7-3 to TRBJ2-1; tentatively, D is TRBD2 (7 bases). The CDR3 reads CASSVRGRLAGPNEQFF. The CDR3 DNA is TGTGCCAGCAGCGTCAGGGGTCGACTAGCAGGTCCGAATGAGCAGTTCTTC. The complete variable domain, with remaining parts taken from reference TRBV7-3 and TRBJ2-1, reads GAGVSQTPSNKVTEKGKYVELRCDPISGHTALYWYRQSLGQGPEFLIYFQGTGAADDSGLPNDRFFAVRPEGSVSTLKIQRTERGDSAVYLCASSVRGRLAGPNEQFFGPGTRLTVL.